This T cell receptor beta chain is drawn from a study of cytomegalovirus exposure and HLA in healthy donors. This CDR3 contains 14 residues. Germline-derived CDR1 and CDR2 are SGHRS and YFSETQ. After removal of 4 bases from V and 2 bases from J, the junction contained 3 bases not matched to a gene. Amplification used 60 Vbeta primers and 13 Jbeta primers. Sequenced by immunoSEQ multiplex PCR; TCRdb stores in-frame clones only, minus some. The sample includes around 130,000 clones, approximately 81% of them seen just once. The receptor was derived from a man younger than 35 in good health and CMV-seronegative. This sequence joins TRBV5-1 and TRBJ2-1; TRBD1 aligns across 7 bases. The source material was PBMCs. The CDR3 sequence: CASSPGTAYNEQFF. The CDR3 DNA is TGCGCCAGCAGCCCGGGGACAGCCTACAATGAGCAGTTCTTC. Full variable domain (missing parts from reference TRBV5-1 and TRBJ2-1): KAGVTQTPRYLIKTRGQQVTLSCSPISGHRSVSWYQQTPGQGLQFLFEYFSETQRNKGNFPGRFSGRQFSNSRSEMNVSTLELGDSALYLCASSPGTAYNEQFFGPGTRLTVL.